This TCR beta chain is drawn from a study of shared T cell receptors in the human thymus. Assay used: immunoSEQ multiplex PCR; TCRdb lists only in-frame clones, some missing. The data show about 660,000 clones, around 87% seen once. Germline V gene lookup returns CDR1 SNHLY and CDR2 FYNNEI. The CDR3 runs 18 residues. V lost 1 base, J lost 0 bases, and 8 bases stayed unmatched. These sequences were also reported in another study, on human thymus T cells. Per that paper: Having surgery to correct congenital heart defects, healthy Finnish infants acted as the donors. Thymus specimens were resections from corrective heart surgery. Biased V and J segment usage appeared in thymus and peripheral blood. The related literature has documented a marked overlap of thymic repertoires among unrelated individuals.

The TCR sequence derives from a boy under two years old with a congenital heart defect. The chain combines TRBV2 with TRBJ2-7; 11 nucleotides agree with TRBD2. Sequencing used thymocytes. DNA of the CDR3: TGTGCCAGCAGTGAAGTAGTACTAGCGGGGGAAAGCTCCTACGAGCAGTACTTC. Its translation is CASSEVVLAGESSYEQYF.